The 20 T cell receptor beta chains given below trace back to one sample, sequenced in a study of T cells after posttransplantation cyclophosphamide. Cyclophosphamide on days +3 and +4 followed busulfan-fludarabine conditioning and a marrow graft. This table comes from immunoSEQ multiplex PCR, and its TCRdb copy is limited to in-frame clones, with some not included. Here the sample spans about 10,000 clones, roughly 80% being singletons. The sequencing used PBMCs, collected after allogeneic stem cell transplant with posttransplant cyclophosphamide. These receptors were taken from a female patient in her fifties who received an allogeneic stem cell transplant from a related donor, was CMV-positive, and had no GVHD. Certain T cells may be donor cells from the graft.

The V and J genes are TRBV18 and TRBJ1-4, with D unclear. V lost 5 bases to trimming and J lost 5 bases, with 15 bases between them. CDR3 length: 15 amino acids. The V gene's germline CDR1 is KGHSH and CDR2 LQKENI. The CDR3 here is CASSEVGALNEKLFF. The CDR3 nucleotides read TGTGCCAGCTCAGAAGTGGGAGCCCTAAATGAAAAACTGTTTTTT. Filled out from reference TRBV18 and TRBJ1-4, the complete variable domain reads NAGVMQNPRHLVRRRGQEARLRCSPMKGHSHVYWYRQLPEEGLKFMVYLQKENIIDESGMPKERFSAEFPKEGPSILRIQQVVRGDSAAYFCASSEVGALNEKLFFGSGTQLSVL.

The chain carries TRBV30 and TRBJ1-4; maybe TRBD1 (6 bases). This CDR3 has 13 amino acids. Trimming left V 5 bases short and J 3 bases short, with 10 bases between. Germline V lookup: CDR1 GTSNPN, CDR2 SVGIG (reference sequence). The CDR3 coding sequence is TGTGCCTGGCGACAGGAGGCTAATGAAAAACTGTTTTTT. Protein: CAWRQEANEKLFF.

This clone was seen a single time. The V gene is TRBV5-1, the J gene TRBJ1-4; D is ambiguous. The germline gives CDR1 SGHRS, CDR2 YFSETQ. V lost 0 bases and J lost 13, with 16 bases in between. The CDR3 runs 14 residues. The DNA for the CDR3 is TGCGCCAGCAGCTTGGAAGCCCCCGAAAGTGGACTGTTTTTT. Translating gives CASSLEAPESGLFF.

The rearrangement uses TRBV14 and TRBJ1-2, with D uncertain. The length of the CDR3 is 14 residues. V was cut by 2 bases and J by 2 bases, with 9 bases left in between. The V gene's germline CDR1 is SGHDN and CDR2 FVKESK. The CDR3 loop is CASSQIPGNYGYTF. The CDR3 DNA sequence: TGTGCCAGCAGCCAAATTCCGGGAAACTATGGCTACACCTTC.

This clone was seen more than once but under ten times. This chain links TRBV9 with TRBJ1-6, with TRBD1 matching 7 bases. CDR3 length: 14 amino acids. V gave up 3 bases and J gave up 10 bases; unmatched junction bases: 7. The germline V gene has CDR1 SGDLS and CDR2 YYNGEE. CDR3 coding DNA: TGTGCCAGCAGCGGGGGACAGACTACCTCACCCCTCCACTTT. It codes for CASSGGQTTSPLHF.

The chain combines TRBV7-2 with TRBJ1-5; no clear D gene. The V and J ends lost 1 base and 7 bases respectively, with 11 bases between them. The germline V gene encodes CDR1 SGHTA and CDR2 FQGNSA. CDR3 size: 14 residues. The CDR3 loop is CASSLGRASQPQHF. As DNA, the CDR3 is TGTGCCAGCAGCTTAGGGAGGGCTTCCCAGCCCCAGCATTTT.

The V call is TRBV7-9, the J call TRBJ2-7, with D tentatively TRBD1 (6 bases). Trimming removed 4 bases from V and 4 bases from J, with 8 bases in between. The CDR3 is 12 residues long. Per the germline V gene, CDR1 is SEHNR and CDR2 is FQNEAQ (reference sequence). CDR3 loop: CASSYGQYEQYF. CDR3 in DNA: TGTGCCAGCAGCTATGGACAGTACGAGCAGTACTTC.

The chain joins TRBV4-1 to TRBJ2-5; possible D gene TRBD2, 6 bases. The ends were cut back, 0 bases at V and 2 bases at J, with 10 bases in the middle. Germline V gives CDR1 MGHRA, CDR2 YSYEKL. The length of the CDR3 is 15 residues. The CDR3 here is CASSQEWGVQETQYF. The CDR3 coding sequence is TGCGCCAGCAGCCAAGAGTGGGGGGTACAAGAGACCCAGTACTTC.

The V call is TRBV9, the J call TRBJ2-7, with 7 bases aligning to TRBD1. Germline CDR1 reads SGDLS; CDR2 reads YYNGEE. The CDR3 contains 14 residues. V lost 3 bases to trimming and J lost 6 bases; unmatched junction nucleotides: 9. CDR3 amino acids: CASSAQGSGREQYF. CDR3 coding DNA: TGTGCCAGCAGCGCACAGGGGAGTGGGCGCGAGCAGTACTTC.

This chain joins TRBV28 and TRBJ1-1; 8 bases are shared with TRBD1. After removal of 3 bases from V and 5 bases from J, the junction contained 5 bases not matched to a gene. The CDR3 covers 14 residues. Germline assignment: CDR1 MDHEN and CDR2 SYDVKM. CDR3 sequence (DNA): TGTGCCAGCAGTTTTCAGGGGGCAAGAACTGAAGCTTTCTTT. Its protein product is CASSFQGARTEAFF.

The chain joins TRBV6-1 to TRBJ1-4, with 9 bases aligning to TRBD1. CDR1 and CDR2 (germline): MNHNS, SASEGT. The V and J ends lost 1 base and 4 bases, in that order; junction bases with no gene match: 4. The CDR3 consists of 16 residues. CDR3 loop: CASSEVRGQGNEKLFF. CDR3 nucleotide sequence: TGTGCCAGCAGTGAAGTCCGGGGACAGGGTAATGAAAAACTGTTTTTT.

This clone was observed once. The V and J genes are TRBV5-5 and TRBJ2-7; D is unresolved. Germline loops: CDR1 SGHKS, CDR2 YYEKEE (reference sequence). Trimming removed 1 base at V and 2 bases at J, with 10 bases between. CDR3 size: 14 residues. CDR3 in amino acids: CASSLFPRTYEQYF. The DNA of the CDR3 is TGTGCCAGCAGCTTGTTCCCGAGAACCTACGAGCAGTACTTC. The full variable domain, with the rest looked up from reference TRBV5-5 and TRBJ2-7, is DAGVTQSPTHLIKTRGQQVTLRCSPISGHKSVSWYQQVLGQGPQFIFQYYEKEERGRGNFPDRFSARQFPNYSSELNVNALLLGDSALYLCASSLFPRTYEQYFGPGTRLTVT.

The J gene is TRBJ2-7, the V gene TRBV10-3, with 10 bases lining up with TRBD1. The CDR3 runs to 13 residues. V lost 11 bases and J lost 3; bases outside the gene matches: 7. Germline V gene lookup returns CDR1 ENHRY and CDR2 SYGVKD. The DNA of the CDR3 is TGTGCCGCGACCGGGACAGGGGACTACGAGCAGTACTTC. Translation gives CAATGTGDYEQYF.

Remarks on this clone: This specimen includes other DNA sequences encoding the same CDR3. The DNA for the CDR3 is TGTGCCAGCAGCTCGGAGCGGGGGGGTACAGATACGCAGTATTTT. It yields the protein CASSSERGGTDTQYF. The chain has TRBV5-6 and TRBJ2-3, with 10 positions matching TRBD2. Germline lookup yields CDR1 SGHDT and CDR2 YYEEEE. The V segment lost 3 bases and the J segment 3 bases; nucleotides outside the gene matches: 4. The CDR3 totals 15 residues.

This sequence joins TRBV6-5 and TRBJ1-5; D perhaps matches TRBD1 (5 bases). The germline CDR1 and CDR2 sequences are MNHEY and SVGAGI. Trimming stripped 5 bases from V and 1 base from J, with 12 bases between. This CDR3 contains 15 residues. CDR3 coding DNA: TGTGCCAGCAGTGCGCGGGGGAGAAGCAATCAGCCCCAGCATTTT. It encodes CASSARGRSNQPQHF.

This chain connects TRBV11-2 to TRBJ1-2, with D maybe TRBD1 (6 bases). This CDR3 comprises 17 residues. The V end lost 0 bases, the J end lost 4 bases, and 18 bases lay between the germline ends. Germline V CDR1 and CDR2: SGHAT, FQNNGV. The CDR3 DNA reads TGTGCCAGCAGCTTAGATTTGTTGGGGGCTATTCTCTATGGCTACACCTTC. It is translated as CASSLDLLGAILYGYTF.

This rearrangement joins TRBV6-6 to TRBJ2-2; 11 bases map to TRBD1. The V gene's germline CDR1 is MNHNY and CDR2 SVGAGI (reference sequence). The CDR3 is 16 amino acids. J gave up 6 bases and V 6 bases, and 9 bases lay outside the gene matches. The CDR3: CASSPLGQGVAGELFF. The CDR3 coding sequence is TGTGCCAGCAGCCCACTGGGACAGGGGGTCGCCGGGGAGCTGTTTTTT.

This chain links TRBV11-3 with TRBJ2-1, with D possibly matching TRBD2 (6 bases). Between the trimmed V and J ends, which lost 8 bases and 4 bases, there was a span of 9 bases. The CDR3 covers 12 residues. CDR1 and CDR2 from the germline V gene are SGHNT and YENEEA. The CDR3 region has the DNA TGTGCCAGCGGGAGCGGGTACAATGAGCAGTTCTTC. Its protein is CASGSGYNEQFF.

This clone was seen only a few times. In nucleotides, the CDR3 is TGTGCCAGCAGCTTGGACAGTTATAGCAATCAGCCCCAGCATTTT. Its protein is CASSLDSYSNQPQHF. The chain carries TRBV7-6 and TRBJ1-5; the D gene is possibly TRBD1 (6 bases). This CDR3 spans 15 amino acids. The V end was cut by 3 bases, the J end by 0 bases, with 9 bases between. Germline CDR1 reads SGHVS; CDR2 reads FNYEAQ. The full variable domain, completed using reference TRBV7-6 and TRBJ1-5, is GAGVSQSPRYKVTKRGQDVALRCDPISGHVSLYWYRQALGQGPEFLTYFNYEAQQDKSGLPNDRFSAERPEGSISTLTIQRTEQRDSAMYRCASSLDSYSNQPQHFGDGTRLSIL.

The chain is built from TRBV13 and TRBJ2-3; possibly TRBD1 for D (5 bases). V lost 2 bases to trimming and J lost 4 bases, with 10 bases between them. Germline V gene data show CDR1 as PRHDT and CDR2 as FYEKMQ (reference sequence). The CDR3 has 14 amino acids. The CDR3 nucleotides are TGTGCCAGCAGCTTAAGGCAGGGTTCAGATACGCAGTATTTT. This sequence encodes CASSLRQGSDTQYF.